This T cell receptor (beta chain) was documented in a study of beta chain features in type 1 diabetes. The ends were cut back, 10 bases at V and 0 bases at J, with 11 bases in the middle. Germline V gives CDR1 LNHDA, CDR2 SQIVND (reference sequence). The CDR3 has 13 residues. Study outcomes and limitations: Junctions at VDJ sites from type 1 diabetes patients had fewer insertions and more deletions. Patients with Type 1 diabetes showed moderately but significantly shorter TCRB CDR3s in all four CD4+ subsets.

This clone was found a few times. Its antigen remains unidentified. The whole isolated RNA underwent reverse transcription, so sequencing captured expressed TCRB transcripts. Profiling relied on immunoSEQ multiplex PCR, and the TCRdb table lists in-frame clones only, not all of them. The data contain hundreds of thousands of clones, about a sixth of them seen just once; the ten biggest clones take up 0.02% to 0.03%. A single heparinised draw of approximately 100 mL on average was taken per donor. Material for sequencing was naive CD4+ T cells from blood. The chain carries TRBV19 and TRBJ2-3; no reliable D call. The receptor comes from a young woman in good health. The CDR3 loop is CATKTTSTDTQYF. The CDR3 DNA reads TGTGCCACCAAGACGACTAGCACAGATACGCAGTATTTT.